The 18 T cell receptor beta chains listed next were all sequenced from one sample in a study of T cells in narcolepsy. Using immunoSEQ multiplex PCR, the repertoire was profiled, and TCRdb retains in-frame clones only, with some absent. The sample lists some 30,000 clones, roughly 80% occurring once. The specimen sequenced was memory (CD45RA-) CD4+ T cells from blood. The receptors stem from a human donor in good health.

There are a few counts of this clone. The V gene is TRBV4-1, the J gene TRBJ2-2; 11 positions agree with TRBD2. The germline gives CDR1 MGHRA, CDR2 YSYEKL. V trimming: 4 bases; J trimming: 3 bases; junction bases outside the gene matches: 13. The length of the CDR3 is 19 residues. The CDR3 reads CASSPPASSGRLDTGELFF. CDR3 sequence (DNA): TGCGCCAGCAGCCCGCCGGCGTCTAGCGGGAGGTTAGACACCGGGGAGCTGTTTTTT.

This chain uses TRBV6-1 with TRBJ1-2; D is unresolved. CDR1 and CDR2 (germline): MNHNS, SASEGT. This CDR3 is 14 amino acids long. Trimming shortened V by 2 bases and J by 4 bases, and 11 bases separated the two germline ends. CDR3 nucleotides: TGTGCCAGCAGTGAAATGACTCAGAGCTATGGCTACACCTTC. Its protein is CASSEMTQSYGYTF.

The V and J genes are TRBV7-3 and TRBJ2-6, with D possibly matching TRBD1 (5 bases). The CDR3 has 13 amino acids. Germline V gives CDR1 SGHTA, CDR2 FQGTGA. V lost 4 bases, J lost 14 bases, and 15 bases lay in between. The CDR3 nucleotides are TGTGCCAGCAGCTCAAATCAGGCAGGGCTCCTGACTTTC. Its translation: CASSSNQAGLLTF.

This clone was observed once. The rearrangement links TRBV29-1 to TRBJ2-7; D is perhaps TRBD1 (6 bases). V was clipped by 6 bases and J by 5 bases, with 20 bases between them. The V gene's germline CDR1 is SQVTM and CDR2 ANQGSEA. The CDR3 length is 14 residues. CDR3 loop: CSVLERQVPNEQYF. The CDR3 DNA sequence: TGCAGCGTCCTTGAGAGACAGGTACCTAACGAGCAGTACTTC.

This chain uses TRBV11-3 with TRBJ2-7; D is possibly TRBD1 (5 bases). The CDR3 totals 14 residues. The V and J ends lost 7 bases and 3 bases respectively, with 16 bases between them. Germline V gene lookup returns CDR1 SGHNT and CDR2 YENEEA. CDR3 sequence reads: CASTTSGRVYEQYF. The CDR3, as DNA: TGTGCCAGCACCACCTCGGGCAGGGTCTACGAGCAGTACTTC.

The chain recombines TRBV15 with TRBJ1-3; D call uncertain. CDR1 is LNHNV and CDR2 is YYDKDF in the germline V gene (reference sequence). The V end lost 0 bases, the J end lost 8 bases, and 5 bases lay between the germline ends. The CDR3 loop spans 12 amino acids. The CDR3 is CATSRDRYTIYF. CDR3 nucleotides: TGTGCCACCAGCAGAGATCGGTACACCATATATTTT. Looking up the rest from reference TRBV15 and TRBJ1-3 gives the full variable domain: DAMVIQNPRYQVTQFGKPVTLSCSQTLNHNVMYWYQQKSSQAPKLLFHYYDKDFNNEADTPDNFQSRRPNTSFCFLDIRSPGLGDTAMYLCATSRDRYTIYFGEGSWLTVV.

The gene calls are TRBV4-2 and TRBJ2-1; TRBD2 aligns across 9 bases. Germline loops: CDR1 LGHNA, CDR2 YNFKEQ. The CDR3 totals 17 residues. The V segment lost 3 bases and the J segment 9 bases; nucleotides outside the gene matches: 15. The CDR3 spells CASSHVRASGAGFEQFF. The CDR3 DNA reads as TGTGCCAGCAGCCACGTAAGGGCTAGCGGGGCTGGTTTTGAGCAGTTCTTC.

CDR3 loop: CASSSTVDAEQYF. For the CDR3, the DNA is TGTGCCAGCAGCTCTACAGTGGATGCGGAGCAGTACTTC. The V call is TRBV7-8, the J call TRBJ2-7; D is ambiguous. This CDR3 region has 13 residues. The V end was cut by 4 bases, the J end by 7 bases, with 14 bases between. The germline V gene encodes CDR1 SGHVS and CDR2 FQNEAQ.

The V and J genes are TRBV20-1 and TRBJ1-2, with TRBD1 matching over 7 bases. This CDR3 is 11 amino acids long. J was trimmed by 6 bases and V by 5 bases; bases with no gene match: 3. Germline-derived CDR1 and CDR2 are DFQATT and SNEGSKA (reference sequence). DNA of the CDR3: TGCAGTGCTCGACAGGGTGATGGCTACACCTTC. It yields the protein CSARQGDGYTF.

The V gene is TRBV30, the J gene TRBJ1-4; possibly TRBD1 for D (5 bases). Trimming stripped 2 bases from V and 7 bases from J, with 14 bases between. This CDR3 contains 14 residues. The germline gives CDR1 GTSNPN, CDR2 SVGIG (reference sequence). The chain's CDR3 is CAWSQGSMGEKLFF. CDR3 in DNA: TGTGCCTGGAGTCAGGGTTCAATGGGTGAAAAACTGTTTTTT.

This chain joins TRBV5-1 and TRBJ1-1; D unresolved. CDR1 and CDR2 from the germline V gene are SGHRS and YFSETQ. V was clipped by 4 bases and J by 1 base, with 17 bases between them. The CDR3 contains 16 residues. CDR3 sequence: CASSAQRTAANTEAFF. CDR3 nucleotides: TGCGCCAGCAGCGCACAGCGGACGGCGGCGAACACTGAAGCTTTCTTT.

The rearrangement links TRBV10-2 to TRBJ2-2, with D uncertain. V shed 8 bases and J shed 4 bases, with 14 bases lying between them. Germline V gives CDR1 WSHSY, CDR2 SAAADI. The CDR3 length is 14 residues. In DNA, the CDR3 is TGCGCCAGCTGGGCTGGGGATCCCACCGGGGAGCTGTTTTTT. Amino acid sequence: CASWAGDPTGELFF.

This rearrangement joins TRBV7-8 to TRBJ1-1, with D maybe TRBD1 (5 bases). Trimming took 2 bases from V and 4 from J, leaving 14 bases between them. This CDR3 has 15 amino acids. Germline V gene data show CDR1 as SGHVS and CDR2 as FQNEAQ. The CDR3 sequence is CASSLNSGASTEAFF. The DNA of the CDR3 is TGTGCCAGCAGCTTAAACTCCGGGGCGAGCACTGAAGCTTTCTTT.

The V gene is TRBV11-3, the J gene TRBJ2-1; weak D call: TRBD1 (6 bases). Trimming cost V 5 bases and J 0 bases, with 11 bases left between them. The germline V gene has CDR1 SGHNT and CDR2 YENEEA. The CDR3 extends over 15 amino acids. The CDR3 DNA follows: TGTGCCAGCAGCCCCAGGGGAAGCTCCTACAATGAGCAGTTCTTC. This encodes CASSPRGSSYNEQFF.

The V call is TRBV4-1, the J call TRBJ2-3; D is undetermined. Germline CDR1 is MGHRA and CDR2 is YSYEKL. V was clipped by 0 bases and J by 6 bases, with 10 bases between them. The CDR3 loop spans 14 amino acids. CDR3 protein: CASSQDFLEDTQYF. The CDR3 DNA is TGCGCCAGCAGCCAAGATTTCCTGGAGGATACGCAGTATTTT.

Only a few counts were recorded for this clone. J is TRBJ1-2 and V is TRBV7-2; D is uncertain. With 1 base removed from V and 4 bases from J, the gap between germline ends came to 10 bases. The CDR3 consists of 14 residues. Germline CDR1 reads SGHTA; CDR2 reads FQGNSA. CDR3 nucleotides: TGTGCCAGCAGCTTAGACCACAGTCGCTATGGCTACACCTTC. It translates to CASSLDHSRYGYTF.

V and J are TRBV7-9 and TRBJ2-1, with TRBD2 matching 10 bases. The CDR3 consists of 16 residues. The V gene end was trimmed by 3 bases and the J gene end by 4 bases; junction bases not matched to a gene: 6. Per germline, CDR1 SEHNR and CDR2 FQNEAQ (reference sequence). CDR3 DNA sequence: TGTGCCAGCAGCTTGTGGACTAGCGGAGTTTACAATGAGCAGTTCTTC. Translated: CASSLWTSGVYNEQFF.

This chain connects TRBV5-5 to TRBJ2-5; perhaps TRBD1 as D (6 bases). The V end lost 0 bases, the J end lost 4 bases, and 13 bases lay between the germline ends. CDR1 and CDR2 (germline): SGHKS, YYEKEE (reference sequence). CDR3 size: 15 residues. The DNA of the CDR3 is TGTGCCAGCAGCTTGGGCCAGGGGTTTAGAGAGACCCAGTACTTC. Protein product: CASSLGQGFRETQYF. The whole variable domain, remainder taken from reference TRBV5-5 and TRBJ2-5, is DAGVTQSPTHLIKTRGQQVTLRCSPISGHKSVSWYQQVLGQGPQFIFQYYEKEERGRGNFPDRFSARQFPNYSSELNVNALLLGDSALYLCASSLGQGFRETQYFGPGTRLLVL.